This paragraph covers one TCR beta chain sequence. Generated by immunoSEQ multiplex PCR, the TCRdb table keeps only in-frame clones and is missing some. The sample shows about 220,000 clones, about 86% of them seen only once. J gave up 1 base and V 3 bases, and 6 bases lay outside the gene matches. The CDR3 totals 17 residues. In germline, CDR1 is SGDLS, CDR2 YYNGEE. This entry belongs to a study of blood T cell repertoires in COVID-19. The source is a woman in her 50s with acute COVID-19. Sequencing used PBMCs or T cells enriched from blood (not recorded which). The chain combines TRBV9 with TRBJ2-2, with TRBD2 identical over 10 bases. The CDR3 DNA is TGTGCCAGCAGCGGGCTAGCGGGAGATAAGAACACCGGGGAGCTGTTTTTT. It is translated as CASSGLAGDKNTGELFF.